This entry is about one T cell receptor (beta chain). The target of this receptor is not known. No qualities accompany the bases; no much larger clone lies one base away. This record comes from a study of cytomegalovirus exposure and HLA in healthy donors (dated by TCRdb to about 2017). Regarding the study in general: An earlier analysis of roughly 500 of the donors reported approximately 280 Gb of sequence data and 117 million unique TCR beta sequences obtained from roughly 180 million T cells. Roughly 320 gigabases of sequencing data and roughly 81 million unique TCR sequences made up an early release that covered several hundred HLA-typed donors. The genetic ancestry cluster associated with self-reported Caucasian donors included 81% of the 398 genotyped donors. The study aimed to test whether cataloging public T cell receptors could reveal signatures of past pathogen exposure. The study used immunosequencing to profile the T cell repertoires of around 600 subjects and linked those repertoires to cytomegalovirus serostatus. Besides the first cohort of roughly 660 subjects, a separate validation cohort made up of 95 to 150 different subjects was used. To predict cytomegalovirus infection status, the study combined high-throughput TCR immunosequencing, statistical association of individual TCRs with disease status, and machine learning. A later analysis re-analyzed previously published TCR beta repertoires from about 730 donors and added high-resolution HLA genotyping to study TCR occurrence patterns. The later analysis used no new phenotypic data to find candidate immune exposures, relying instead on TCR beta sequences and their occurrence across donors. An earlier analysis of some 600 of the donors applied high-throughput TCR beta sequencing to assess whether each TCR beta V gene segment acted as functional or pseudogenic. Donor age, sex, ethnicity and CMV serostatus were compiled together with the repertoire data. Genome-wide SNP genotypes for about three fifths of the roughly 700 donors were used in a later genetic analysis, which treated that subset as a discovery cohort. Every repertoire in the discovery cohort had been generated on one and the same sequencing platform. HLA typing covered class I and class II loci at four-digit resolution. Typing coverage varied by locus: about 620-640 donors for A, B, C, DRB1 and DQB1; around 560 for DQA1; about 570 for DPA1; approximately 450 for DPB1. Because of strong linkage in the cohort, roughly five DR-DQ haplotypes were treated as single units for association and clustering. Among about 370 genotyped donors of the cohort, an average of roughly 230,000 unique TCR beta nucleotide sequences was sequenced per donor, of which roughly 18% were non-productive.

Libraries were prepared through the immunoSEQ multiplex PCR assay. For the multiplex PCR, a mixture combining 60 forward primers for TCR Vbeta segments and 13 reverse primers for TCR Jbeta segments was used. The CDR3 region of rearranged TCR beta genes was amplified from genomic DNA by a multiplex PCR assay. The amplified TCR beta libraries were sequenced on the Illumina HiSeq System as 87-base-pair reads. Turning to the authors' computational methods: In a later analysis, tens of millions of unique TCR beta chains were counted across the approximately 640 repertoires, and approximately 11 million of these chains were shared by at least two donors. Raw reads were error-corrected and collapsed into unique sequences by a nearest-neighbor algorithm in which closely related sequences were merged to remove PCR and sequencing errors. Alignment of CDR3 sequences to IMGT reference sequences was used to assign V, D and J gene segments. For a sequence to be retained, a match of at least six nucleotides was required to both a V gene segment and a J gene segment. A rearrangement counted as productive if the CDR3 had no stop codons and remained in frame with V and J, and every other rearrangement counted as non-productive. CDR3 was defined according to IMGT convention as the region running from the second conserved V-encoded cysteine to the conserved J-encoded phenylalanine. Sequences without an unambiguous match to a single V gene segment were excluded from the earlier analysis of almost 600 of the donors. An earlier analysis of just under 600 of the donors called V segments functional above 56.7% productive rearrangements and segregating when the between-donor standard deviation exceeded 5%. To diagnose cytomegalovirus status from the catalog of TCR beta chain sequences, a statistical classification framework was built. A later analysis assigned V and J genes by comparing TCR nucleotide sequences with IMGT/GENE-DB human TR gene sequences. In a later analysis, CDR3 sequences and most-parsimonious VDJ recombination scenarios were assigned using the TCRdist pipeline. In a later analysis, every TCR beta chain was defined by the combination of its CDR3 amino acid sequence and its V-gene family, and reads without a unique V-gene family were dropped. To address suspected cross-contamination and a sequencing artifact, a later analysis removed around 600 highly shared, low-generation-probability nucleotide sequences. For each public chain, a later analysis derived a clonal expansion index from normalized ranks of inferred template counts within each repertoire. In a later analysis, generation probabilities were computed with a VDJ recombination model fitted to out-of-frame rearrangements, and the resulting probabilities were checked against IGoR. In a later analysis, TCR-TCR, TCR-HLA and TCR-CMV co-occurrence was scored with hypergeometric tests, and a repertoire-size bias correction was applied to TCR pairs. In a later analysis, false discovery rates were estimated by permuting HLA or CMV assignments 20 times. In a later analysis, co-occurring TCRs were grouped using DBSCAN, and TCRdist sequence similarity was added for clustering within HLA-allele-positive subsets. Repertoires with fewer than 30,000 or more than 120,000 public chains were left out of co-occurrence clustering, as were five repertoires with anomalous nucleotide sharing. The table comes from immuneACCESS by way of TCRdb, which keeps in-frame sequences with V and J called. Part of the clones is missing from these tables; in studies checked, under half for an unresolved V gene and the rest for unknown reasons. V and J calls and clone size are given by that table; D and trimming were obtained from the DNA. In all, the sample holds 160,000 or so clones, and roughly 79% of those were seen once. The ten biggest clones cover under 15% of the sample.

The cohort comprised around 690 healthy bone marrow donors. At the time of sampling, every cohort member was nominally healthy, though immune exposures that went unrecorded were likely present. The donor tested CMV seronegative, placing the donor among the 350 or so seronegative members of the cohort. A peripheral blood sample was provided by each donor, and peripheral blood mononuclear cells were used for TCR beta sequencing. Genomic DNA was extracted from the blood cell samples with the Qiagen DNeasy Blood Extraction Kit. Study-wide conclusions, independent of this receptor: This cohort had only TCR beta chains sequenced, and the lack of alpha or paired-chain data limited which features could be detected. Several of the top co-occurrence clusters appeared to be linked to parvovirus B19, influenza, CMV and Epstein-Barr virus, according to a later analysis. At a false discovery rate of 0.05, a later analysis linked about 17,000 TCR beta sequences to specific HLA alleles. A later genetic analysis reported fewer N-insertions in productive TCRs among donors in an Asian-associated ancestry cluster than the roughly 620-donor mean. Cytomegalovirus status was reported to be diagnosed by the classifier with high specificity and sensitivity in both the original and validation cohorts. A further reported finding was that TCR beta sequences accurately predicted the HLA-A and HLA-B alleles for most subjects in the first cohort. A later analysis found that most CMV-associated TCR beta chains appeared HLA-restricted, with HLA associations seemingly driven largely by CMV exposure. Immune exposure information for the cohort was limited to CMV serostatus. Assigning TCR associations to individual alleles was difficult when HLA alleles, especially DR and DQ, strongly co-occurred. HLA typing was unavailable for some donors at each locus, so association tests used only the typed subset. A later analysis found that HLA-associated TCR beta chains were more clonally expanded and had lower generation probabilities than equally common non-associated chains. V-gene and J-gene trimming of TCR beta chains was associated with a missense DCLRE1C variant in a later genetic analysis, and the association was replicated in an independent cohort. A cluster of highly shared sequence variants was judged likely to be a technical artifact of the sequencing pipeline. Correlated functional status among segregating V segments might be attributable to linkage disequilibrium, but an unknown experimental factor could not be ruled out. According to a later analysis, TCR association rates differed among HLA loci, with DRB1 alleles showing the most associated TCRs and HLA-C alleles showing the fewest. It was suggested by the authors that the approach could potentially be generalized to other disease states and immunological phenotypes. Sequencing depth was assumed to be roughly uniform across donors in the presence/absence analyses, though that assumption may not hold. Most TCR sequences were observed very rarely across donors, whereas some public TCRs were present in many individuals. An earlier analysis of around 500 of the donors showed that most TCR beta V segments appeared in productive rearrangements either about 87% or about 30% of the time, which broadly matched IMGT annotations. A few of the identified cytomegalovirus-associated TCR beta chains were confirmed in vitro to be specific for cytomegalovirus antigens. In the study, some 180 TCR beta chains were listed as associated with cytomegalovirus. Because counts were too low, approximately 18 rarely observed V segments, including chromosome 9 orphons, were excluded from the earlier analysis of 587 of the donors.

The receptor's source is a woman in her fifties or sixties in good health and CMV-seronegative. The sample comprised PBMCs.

CDR3 reads: CASSESSGSSYEQYF. The DNA is as follows: TGTGCCAGCAGCGAGTCTAGCGGAAGCTCCTACGAGCAGTACTTC. The chain is encoded by TRBV11-2 joined to TRBJ2-7, with 7 bases matching TRBD2. The CDR3 numbers 15 residues from cysteine through phenylalanine. Only the CDR3 DNA stays, 45 bases, in frame from base 1. The CDR1 and CDR2 encoded by the germline V gene are SGHAT and FQNNGV. V loses 5 bases at its end and J loses 0 bases; junction bases beyond the gene matches: 7.